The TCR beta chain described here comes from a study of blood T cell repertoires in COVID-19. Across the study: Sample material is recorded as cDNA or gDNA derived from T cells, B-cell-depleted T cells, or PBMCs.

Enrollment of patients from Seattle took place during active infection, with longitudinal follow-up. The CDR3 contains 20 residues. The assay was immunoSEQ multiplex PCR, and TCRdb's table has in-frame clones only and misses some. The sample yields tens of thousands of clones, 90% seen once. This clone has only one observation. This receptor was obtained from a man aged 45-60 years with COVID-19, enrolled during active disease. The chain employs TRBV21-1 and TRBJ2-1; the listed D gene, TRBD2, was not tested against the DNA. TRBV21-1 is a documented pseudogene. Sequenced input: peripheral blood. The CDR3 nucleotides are TGTGCCAGCAGCTCACCGCCTGAGACTAGCGGGACCAGCTCCTACAATGAGCAGTTCTTC. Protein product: CASSSPPETSGTSSYNEQFF.